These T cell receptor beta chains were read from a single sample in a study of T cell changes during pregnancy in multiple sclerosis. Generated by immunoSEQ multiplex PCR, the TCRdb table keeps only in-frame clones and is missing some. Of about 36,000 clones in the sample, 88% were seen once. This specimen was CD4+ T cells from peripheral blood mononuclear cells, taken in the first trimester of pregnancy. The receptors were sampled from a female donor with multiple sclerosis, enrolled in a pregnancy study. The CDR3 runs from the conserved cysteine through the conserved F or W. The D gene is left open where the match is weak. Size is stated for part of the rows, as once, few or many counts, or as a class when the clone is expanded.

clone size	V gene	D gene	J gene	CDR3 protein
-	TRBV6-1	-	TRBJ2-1	CASTGTFYNEQFF
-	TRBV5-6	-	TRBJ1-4	CASSRNPATREKLFF
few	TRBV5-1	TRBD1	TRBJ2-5	CASSLGQGLETQYF
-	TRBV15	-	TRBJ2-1	CATSREGAGYNEQFF
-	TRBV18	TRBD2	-	CASSPGLAGDYEQYF
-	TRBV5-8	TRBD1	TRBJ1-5	CASSSYPTGIEGNQPQHF
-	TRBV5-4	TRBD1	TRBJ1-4	CASSSGQGDTNEKLFF
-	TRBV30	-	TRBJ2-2	CAWSVGGNTGELFF
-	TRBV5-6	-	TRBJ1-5	CASSLGQVTQPQHF
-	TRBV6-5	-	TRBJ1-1	CASSLGGEAFF
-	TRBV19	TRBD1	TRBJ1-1	CASSILDRINEAFF
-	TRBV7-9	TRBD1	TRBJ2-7	CASSATGAQTYEQYF
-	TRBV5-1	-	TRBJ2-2	CASSLDQGTFGGELFF
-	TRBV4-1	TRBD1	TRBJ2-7	CASSPPGTVTYEQYF
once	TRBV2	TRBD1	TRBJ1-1	CASRVGQGSGAFF
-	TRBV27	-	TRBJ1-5	CASSFGGRNQPQHF
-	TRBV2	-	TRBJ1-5	CASRRGTETQHF
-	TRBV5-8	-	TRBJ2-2	CASRQKQGVSSPGELFF
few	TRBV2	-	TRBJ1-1	CACLNRAAGTEAFF
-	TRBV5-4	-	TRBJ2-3	CASSSRGPDTQYF
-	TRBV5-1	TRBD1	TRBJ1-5	CASSPNPGQGNQPQHF
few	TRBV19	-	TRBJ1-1	CASRTSEENTEAFF
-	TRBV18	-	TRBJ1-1	CASSPVEGAGEMNTEAFF
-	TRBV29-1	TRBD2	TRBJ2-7	CSVSPGLAGGEQYF
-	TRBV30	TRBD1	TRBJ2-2	CAWSYPRTGDDTGELFF
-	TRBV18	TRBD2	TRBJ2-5	CASSSPTTSGFWRETQYF
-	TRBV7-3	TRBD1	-	CASSFTGQGGYEQYF
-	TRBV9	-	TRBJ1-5	CASSAGGFSNQPQHF
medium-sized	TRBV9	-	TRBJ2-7	CASSLRWEVHEQYF
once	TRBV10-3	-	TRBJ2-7	CAIRVGGGAYEQYF
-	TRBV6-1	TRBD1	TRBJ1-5	CASSADREWQPQHF
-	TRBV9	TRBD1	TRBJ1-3	CASSATPGTGSGNTIYF
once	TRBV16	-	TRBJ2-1	CASSQSGVNNEQFF